A selection of T cell receptor beta chains follows, all from one sample in a study of post-analysis software for immune sequencing data. TCRdb reprocessed the PCR reads with MiXCR, giving one entry per CDR3 protein. The data show hundreds of thousands of distinct CDR3 sequences, 36% seen once. Sequenced input: blood. Source of these receptors: a girl between 10 and 17 years old with multiple sclerosis. Both conserved end residues are part of each CDR3. Fields, in order: V gene, D gene, clone size, J gene, CDR3 length, CDR3 DNA, CDR3 protein. The D gene is left open where the match is weak. Clone size is shown for a subset of rows, as once, few, many or a class of expanded clone.

>TRBV6-2/TRBV6-3|TRBD2|many|TRBJ2-7|13
TGTGCCAGCAGATCGGGAGGTCCCTACGAGCAGTACTTC
CASRSGGPYEQYF
>TRBV7-6|TRBD2|NA|TRBJ2-1|16
TGTGCCAGCAGCTTAGTGGTAGCGGGAGTCTACAATGAGCAGTTCTTC
CASSLVVAGVYNEQFF
>TRBV9|TRBD1|many|TRBJ2-1|13
TGTGCCAGCAGCGAAGGGACAGACAATGAGCAGTTCTTC
CASSEGTDNEQFF
>TRBV28|NA|many|TRBJ2-5|14
TGTGCCACTACCGAGGGGAGCTTCGGGGAGACCCAGTACTTC
CATTEGSFGETQYF
>TRBV4-2|TRBD2|many|TRBJ2-5|17
TGTGCCAGCAGCCAAGAGCAGTCTAGCGGGTTCCAAGAGACCCAGTACTTC
CASSQEQSSGFQETQYF
>TRBV25-1|TRBD2|few|TRBJ2-1|16
TGTGCCAGCAGTGAATCGGAAGCTAGCGGGAGACATGAGCAGTTCTTC
CASSESEASGRHEQFF
>TRBV27|NA|NA|TRBJ2-7|12
TGTGCCAGCAGTTCCACCTCCTACGAGCAGTACTTC
CASSSTSYEQYF
>TRBV12-3/TRBV12-4|NA|many|TRBJ1-2|18
TGTGCCAGCAGCCCTAGGGGGGGCGAGGGGTTCTCTAACTATGGCTACACCTTC
CASSPRGGEGFSNYGYTF
>TRBV10-3|TRBD1|many|TRBJ1-6|14
TGTGCCATCGGGCCCGGGACAGGGGTCTCACCCCTCCACTTT
CAIGPGTGVSPLHF
>TRBV5-1|TRBD1|NA|TRBJ1-5|14
TGCGCCAGCGCGGCGGGACAGGGTGTATCGCCCCAGCATTTT
CASAAGQGVSPQHF
>TRBV20-1|NA|NA|TRBJ1-5|17
TGCAGTGCTGGAAAGGGAGGAATCGGGGACCTACATCAGCCCCAGCATTTT
CSAGKGGIGDLHQPQHF
>TRBV9|NA|NA|TRBJ1-1|12
TGTGCCAGCAGCGGCTATAGGGCTGAAGCTTTCTTT
CASSGYRAEAFF
>TRBV5-6|TRBD1|NA|TRBJ2-2|15
TGTGCCAGCAGCTACGGGACAGCGTTCACCGGGGAGCTGTTTTTT
CASSYGTAFTGELFF
>TRBV12-3/TRBV12-4|TRBD2|many|TRBJ2-1|16
TGTGCCAGCAGACTACGACTAAGCGGGGGGGCCAATGAGCAGTTCTTC
CASRLRLSGGANEQFF
>TRBV6-1|NA|many|TRBJ2-7|16
TGTGCCAGCAGTGCCGGTTTGACGGGGAGCTCCTACGAGCAGTACTTC
CASSAGLTGSSYEQYF
>TRBV20-1|NA|many|TRBJ2-3|17
TGCAGTGCTAGACCGGCTGGTGGGGGGGGGCCCACAGATACGCAGTATTTT
CSARPAGGGGPTDTQYF
>TRBV30|TRBD1|NA|TRBJ1-1|13
TGTGCCTGGAGTGGGACAGGGAACACTGAAGCTTTCTTT
CAWSGTGNTEAFF